This entry lists 29 T cell receptor beta chains sequenced from one sample in a study of T cells after yellow fever vaccination. TCRdb re-called the 5' RACE reads through MiXCR, storing one row per CDR3 protein. The repertoire holds roughly 300,000 distinct CDR3 sequences, with 7% to 9% as singletons. The starting material was PBMCs, obtained about 49 days after the first yellow fever vaccination. These receptors were obtained from a man aged 18-30 years who received the YFV17D yellow fever vaccine.

This chain connects TRBV20-1 to TRBJ1-2; no firm D call. The CDR3 totals 12 residues. The germline V gene encodes CDR1 DFQATT and CDR2 SNEGSKA (reference sequence). The V and J ends lost 6 bases and 4 bases respectively, with 12 bases between them. Here the CDR3 reads CSAGEDIYGYTF. CDR3 nucleotide sequence: TGCAGTGCCGGCGAAGACATCTATGGCTACACCTTC.

The rearrangement uses TRBV9 and TRBJ1-5, with a possible D match to TRBD1 (6 bases). The CDR3 is 16 amino acids. CDR1 and CDR2 from the germline V gene are SGDLS and YYNGEE. Trimming took off 0 bases at V and 1 base at J, with 11 bases between the two ends. CDR3 protein: CASSVGSGGSNQPQHF. The CDR3 DNA follows: TGTGCCAGCAGCGTAGGTTCCGGGGGCAGCAATCAGCCCCAGCATTTT.

This clonotype showed up just a few times. The gene calls are TRBV27 and TRBJ1-2, with D possibly matching TRBD1 (5 bases). Germline CDR1 is MNHEY and CDR2 is SMNVEV (reference sequence). The CDR3 extends over 14 amino acids. V was pared by 5 bases and J by 8 bases, with 18 bases between. This CDR3 reads CASSPGDGWVGYTF. The CDR3 DNA is TGTGCCAGCAGTCCGGGGGACGGGTGGGTCGGCTACACCTTC.

V and J are TRBV7-2 and TRBJ1-2; a weak D match, TRBD1 (6 bases). The germline gives CDR1 SGHTA, CDR2 FQGNSA. CDR3 size: 14 residues. The V end lost 8 bases, the J end lost 4 bases, and 17 bases lay between the germline ends. CDR3 coding DNA: TGTGCCAGCCGCCAATGGGACAACCTCTATGGCTACACCTTC. It translates to CASRQWDNLYGYTF.

CDR3 in amino acids: CASTKDRGSYQPQHF. The CDR3, as DNA: TGTGCCAGCACCAAGGACAGGGGAAGTTATCAGCCCCAGCATTTT. The rearrangement links TRBV6-2 or TRBV6-3 to TRBJ1-5; TRBD1 aligns across 9 bases. The CDR3 is 15 amino acids. In germline, CDR1 is MNHEY, CDR2 SVGEGT. V dropped 7 bases and J dropped 5; count of bases not matched to a gene: 9.

The CDR3, as DNA: TGCGCCAGCAGCTTGCTGTACCAAGAGACCCAGTACTTC. It yields the protein CASSLLYQETQYF. The rearrangement joins TRBV5-1 to TRBJ2-5, with no clear D. The CDR3 runs 13 residues. The germline V gene has CDR1 SGHRS and CDR2 YFSETQ. V gave up 1 base and J gave up 0 bases, with 4 bases separating them.

This clonotype was seen only a few times. This chain joins TRBV10-3 and TRBJ1-1, with 8 bases matching TRBD1. The J segment lost 1 base and the V segment lost 2 bases, leaving 3 bases of the junction unmatched. Germline CDR1 is ENHRY and CDR2 is SYGVKD. This CDR3 comprises 15 residues. CDR3 amino acids: CAISEGQGSNTEAFF. As DNA, the CDR3 is TGTGCCATCAGTGAGGGACAGGGTTCGAACACTGAAGCTTTCTTT.

This clonotype was recorded a few times. One end of the junction fails to match germline, which may point to a read error. The chain employs TRBV20-1 and TRBJ1-1; D is ambiguous. CDR1 and CDR2 (germline): DFQATT, SNEGSKA (reference sequence). The CDR3 has 14 amino acids. In nucleotides, the CDR3 is TGCAGTGCAAGAGCCTCAGTCAGGAACACTGAAGCTTTCTTT. The encoded protein is CSARASVRNTEAFF.

Many counts were recorded for this clonotype. The rearrangement uses TRBV20-1 and TRBJ2-3; no reliable D call. The CDR3 extends over 12 amino acids. Looked up from germline, CDR1 is DFQATT and CDR2 is SNEGSKA (reference sequence). V was clipped by 1 base and J by 6 bases, with 8 bases between them. CDR3 in DNA: TGCAGTGCTAGAGGGTCGTGGGATACGCAGTATTTT. Amino acid sequence: CSARGSWDTQYF.

Only a few counts were recorded for this clonotype. The V gene is TRBV5-1, the J gene TRBJ2-5; TRBD2 matches at 10 bases. CDR3 size: 17 residues. V lost 0 bases to trimming and J lost 2 bases; unmatched junction nucleotides: 7. Germline loops: CDR1 SGHRS, CDR2 YFSETQ. For the CDR3, the DNA is TGCGCCAGCAGCTTGGAACTAGCGGGGAGCGCGCAAGAGACCCAGTACTTC. It translates to CASSLELAGSAQETQYF.

The chain has TRBV30 and TRBJ1-6; TRBD1 matches 8 bases. The CDR3 totals 14 residues. CDR1 is GTSNPN, CDR2 SVGIG, per germline (reference sequence). Here the CDR3 reads CAGQESSYNSPLHF. DNA for the CDR3: TGTGCGGGACAGGAGAGCTCCTATAATTCACCCCTCCACTTT.

The chain joins TRBV20-1 to TRBJ1-2; no clear D gene. This CDR3 has 13 amino acids. Germline CDR1 DFQATT, CDR2 SNEGSKA (reference sequence). V was shortened by 4 bases and J by 4 bases, with 13 bases between the two germline ends. CDR3 sequence reads: CSAIRPESYGYTF. The CDR3 DNA reads TGCAGTGCTATTCGCCCGGAGAGCTATGGCTACACCTTC.

This clonotype was detected a few times. V gene TRBV6-5 combines with J gene TRBJ2-7; TRBD2 matches at 8 bases. V shed 0 bases and J 2 bases; nucleotides not matched to a gene: 3. In germline, CDR1 is MNHEY, CDR2 SVGAGI. This CDR3 has 15 amino acids. The CDR3 nucleotides read TGTGCCAGCAGTTACTCCTCGGGGGGGGCCTACGAGCAGTACTTC. Translating it yields CASSYSSGGAYEQYF.

This clonotype has only a few counts. This chain links TRBV7-3 with TRBJ2-3; possible D gene TRBD2, 6 bases. V was cut by 0 bases and J by 1 base, with 11 bases left in between. Germline values: CDR1 SGHTA, CDR2 FQGTGA. The CDR3 is 16 amino acids. CDR3 loop: CASSLTVRGGTDTQYF. DNA of the CDR3: TGTGCCAGCAGCTTAACGGTTCGCGGGGGCACAGATACGCAGTATTTT.

This clonotype was seen a handful of times. The rearrangement joins TRBV6-5 to TRBJ1-5, with D uncertain. Trimming removed 2 bases from V and 7 bases from J, with 9 bases in between. The germline CDR1 and CDR2 sequences are MNHEY and SVGAGI. The CDR3 spans 13 residues. CDR3 DNA: TGTGCCAGCAGTTACGGTCCAAAGCAGCCCCAGCATTTT. Translation gives CASSYGPKQPQHF.

The chain couples TRBV20-1 to TRBJ2-3; a possible D gene is TRBD2 (5 bases). This CDR3 spans 15 amino acids. Trimming cost V 4 bases and J 1 base, with 15 bases left between them. The germline V gene has CDR1 DFQATT and CDR2 SNEGSKA (reference sequence). The CDR3 loop is CSAIRTAPRTDTQYF. The DNA for the CDR3 is TGCAGTGCTATAAGGACTGCTCCGCGCACAGATACGCAGTATTTT.

This clonotype was seen at least ten times. The rearrangement links TRBV29-1 to TRBJ2-5; D uncertain. The CDR3 sequence is 15 residues long. CDR1 and CDR2 from the germline V gene are SQVTM and ANQGSEA. Deletions cut 0 bases from V and 1 base from J, with 12 bases between. CDR3 sequence (DNA): TGCAGCGTTGAAGAACTTATGGACGTCCAAGAGACCCAGTACTTC. Translating it yields CSVEELMDVQETQYF. The full variable domain, its missing parts supplied by reference TRBV29-1 and TRBJ2-5, is SAVISQKPSRDICQRGTSLTIQCQVDSQVTMMFWYRQQPGQSLTLIATANQGSEATYESGFVIDKFPISRPNLTFSTLTVSNMSPEDSSIYLCSVEELMDVQETQYFGPGTRLLVL.

DNA of the CDR3: TGTGCCAGCAGTTTGAAGGGGGCGGGTGAGCAGTACTTC. Its translation: CASSLKGAGEQYF. J is TRBJ2-7 and V is TRBV12-3 or TRBV12-4; 7 bases align to TRBD1. CDR3 size: 13 residues. The trim removed 3 bases at V and 7 bases at J, leaving 6 bases unmatched.

In its sample, this clonotype was seen a few times. V is TRBV10-3 and J is TRBJ1-2; D gene unclear. Germline assignment: CDR1 ENHRY and CDR2 SYGVKD. The CDR3 spans 11 residues. Trimming left V 3 bases short and J 8 bases short, with 7 bases between. The CDR3 DNA follows: TGTGCCATCAGTGAAGGCGAGGGCTACACCTTC. Its translation: CAISEGEGYTF.

This clonotype came up a few times. The chain is built from TRBV9 and TRBJ1-2; D not resolved. In germline, CDR1 is SGDLS, CDR2 YYNGEE. The CDR3 consists of 13 residues. Trimming shortened V by 0 bases and J by 4 bases, and 7 bases separated the two germline ends. CDR3 coding DNA: TGTGCCAGCAGCGTAGATGGACCCTATGGCTACACCTTC. This translates into CASSVDGPYGYTF.

The chain has TRBV20-1 and TRBJ2-7; D possibly matches TRBD1 or TRBD2 (5 bases each). Germline V CDR1 and CDR2: DFQATT, SNEGSKA (reference sequence). The CDR3 is 12 residues long. The V gene lost 4 bases and the J gene lost 3 bases, with 10 bases spanning the gap. Here the CDR3 reads CSATGTVYEQYV. The CDR3 DNA is TGCAGTGCTACTGGGACCGTCTACGAGCAGTACGTC.

This clonotype was seen more than once but under ten times. The V call is TRBV4-2, the J call TRBJ2-5, with TRBD2 matching 9 bases. Looked up from germline, CDR1 is LGHNA and CDR2 is YNFKEQ. The junction had 6 bases not matched to a gene; V was cut back by 0 bases and J by 4 bases. The length of the CDR3 is 16 residues. The CDR3 reads CASSQEGLAGTETQYF. CDR3 nucleotides: TGTGCCAGCAGCCAAGAGGGGCTAGCGGGGACAGAGACCCAGTACTTC.

The chain joins TRBV15 to TRBJ2-5; 8 bases are shared with TRBD2. Germline loops: CDR1 LNHNV, CDR2 YYDKDF (reference sequence). J lost 4 bases, V lost 0 bases, and 7 bases had no gene match. CDR3 size: 16 residues. Written as DNA, the CDR3 is TGTGCCACCAGCAGAGAGCGGGCCGGGGGGGTAGAGACCCAGTACTTC. The encoded protein is CATSRERAGGVETQYF. Supplemented by reference TRBV15 and TRBJ2-5, the full variable domain reads DAMVIQNPRYQVTQFGKPVTLSCSQTLNHNVMYWYQQKSSQAPKLLFHYYDKDFNNEADTPDNFQSRRPNTSFCFLDIRSPGLGDTAMYLCATSRERAGGVETQYFGPGTRLLVL.

This clonotype was seen a few times. J is TRBJ1-6 and V is TRBV28, with D tentatively TRBD1 (5 bases). Trimming left V 6 bases short and J 13 bases short, with 19 bases between. The CDR3 loop spans 14 amino acids. CDR1 MDHEN and CDR2 SYDVKM come from the germline V gene. The DNA of the CDR3 is TGTGCCAGCAGACGGGGCGTCAGGCTCTCGCCCCTCCACTTT. This encodes CASRRGVRLSPLHF.

This clonotype was counted ten times or more. This sequence joins TRBV4-2 and TRBJ1-1; D unclear. With 1 base removed from V and 1 base from J, the gap between germline ends came to 19 bases. CDR3 length: 18 amino acids. From germline, CDR1 is LGHNA and CDR2 YNFKEQ. The CDR3 DNA reads as TGTGCCAGCAGCCAAGTAACGGTATCGCACATAAAGAACACTGAAGCTTTCTTT. Translating it yields CASSQVTVSHIKNTEAFF.

The V and J genes are TRBV25-1 and TRBJ1-2; 9 positions match TRBD1. The germline gives CDR1 MGHDK, CDR2 SYGVNS. This CDR3 has 15 amino acids. V was clipped by 1 base and J by 8 bases; unmatched bases: 8. CDR3 loop: CASSELGQGLYGYTF. For the CDR3, the DNA is TGTGCCAGCAGTGAATTGGGACAGGGACTGTACGGCTACACCTTC.

The chain carries TRBV2 and TRBJ2-1; 7 positions agree with TRBD1. The V gene end was trimmed by 8 bases and the J gene end by 6 bases; junction bases not matched to a gene: 4. CDR1 SNHLY and CDR2 FYNNEI come from the germline V gene. This CDR3 is 12 amino acids long. CDR3 in DNA: TGTGCCAGCGGGGGACAGTCCAATGAGCAGTTCTTC. Translation gives CASGGQSNEQFF.

This clonotype showed up just a few times. V gene TRBV11-2 combines with J gene TRBJ2-7, with D possibly matching TRBD2 (6 bases). The V and J ends lost 4 bases and 1 base respectively, with 17 bases between them. The germline V gene has CDR1 SGHAT and CDR2 FQNNGV. CDR3 length: 16 amino acids. The CDR3 loop reads CASSSWLGTQSYEQYF. The CDR3 DNA reads TGTGCCAGCAGCTCTTGGCTCGGGACTCAATCCTACGAGCAGTACTTC.

The CDR3 DNA reads TGTGCCAGCAGCCCCCCTGTAGCGGGGGCCAACGTCCTGACTTTC. It codes for CASSPPVAGANVLTF. This rearrangement joins TRBV3-1 to TRBJ2-6; TRBD2 might be the D (5 bases). The CDR3 totals 15 residues. V dropped 4 bases and J dropped 4 bases, with 11 bases sitting between them. The germline V gene encodes CDR1 LGHDT and CDR2 YNNKEL (reference sequence).